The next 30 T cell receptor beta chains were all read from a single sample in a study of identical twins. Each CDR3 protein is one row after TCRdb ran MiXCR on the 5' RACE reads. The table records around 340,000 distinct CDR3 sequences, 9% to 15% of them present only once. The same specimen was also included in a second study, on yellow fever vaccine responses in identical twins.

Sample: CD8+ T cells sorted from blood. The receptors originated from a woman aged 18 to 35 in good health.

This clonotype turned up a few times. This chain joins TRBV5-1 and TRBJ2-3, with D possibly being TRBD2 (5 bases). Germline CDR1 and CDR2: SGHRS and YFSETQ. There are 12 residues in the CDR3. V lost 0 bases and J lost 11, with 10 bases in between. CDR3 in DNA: TGCGCCAGCAGCTTGGCTGAGGGAGTGCAGTATTTT. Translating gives CASSLAEGVQYF.

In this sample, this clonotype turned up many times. CDR3 in DNA: TGTGCCAGCAGTACCCACCTAGGGGGACTCGATAGCACAGATACGCAGTATTTT. Protein product: CASSTHLGGLDSTDTQYF. V gene TRBV12-3 or TRBV12-4 combines with J gene TRBJ2-3; D may be TRBD1 or TRBD2 (6 bases each). Trimming shortened V by 5 bases and J by 0 bases, and 21 bases separated the two germline ends. The length of the CDR3 is 18 residues.

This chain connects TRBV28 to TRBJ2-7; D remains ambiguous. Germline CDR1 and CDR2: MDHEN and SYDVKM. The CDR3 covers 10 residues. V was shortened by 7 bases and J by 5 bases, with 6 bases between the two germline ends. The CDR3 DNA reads TGTGCCAGCACCCCGAACGAGCAGTACGTC. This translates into CASTPNEQYV.

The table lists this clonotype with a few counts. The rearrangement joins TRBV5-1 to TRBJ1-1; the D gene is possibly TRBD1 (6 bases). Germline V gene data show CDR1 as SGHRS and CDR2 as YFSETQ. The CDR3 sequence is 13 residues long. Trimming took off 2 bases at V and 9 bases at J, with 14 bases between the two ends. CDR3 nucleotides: TGCGCCAGCAGCTTTAGGGGGGGAAACCAAGCTTTCTTT. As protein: CASSFRGGNQAFF.

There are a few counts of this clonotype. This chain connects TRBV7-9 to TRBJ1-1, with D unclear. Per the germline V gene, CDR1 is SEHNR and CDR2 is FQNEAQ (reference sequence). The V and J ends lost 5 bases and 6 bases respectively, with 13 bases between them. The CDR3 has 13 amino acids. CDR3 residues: CASSAKIDAEAFF. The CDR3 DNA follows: TGTGCCAGCAGCGCAAAAATCGACGCTGAAGCTTTCTTT.

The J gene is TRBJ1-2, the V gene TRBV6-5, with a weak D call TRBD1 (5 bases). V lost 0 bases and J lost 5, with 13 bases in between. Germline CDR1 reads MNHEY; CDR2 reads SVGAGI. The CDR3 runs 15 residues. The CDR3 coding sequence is TGTGCCAGCAGTTACTCCCCGCGGGACCCTTATGGCTACACCTTC. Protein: CASSYSPRDPYGYTF.

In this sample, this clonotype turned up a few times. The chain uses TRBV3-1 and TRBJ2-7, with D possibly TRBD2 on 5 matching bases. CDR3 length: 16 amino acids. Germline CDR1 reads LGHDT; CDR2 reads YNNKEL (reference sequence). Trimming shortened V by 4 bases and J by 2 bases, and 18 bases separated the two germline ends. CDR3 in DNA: TGTGCCAGCAGCCCCGCGCGAGGGAGTCACACCTACGAGCAGTACTTC. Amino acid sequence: CASSPARGSHTYEQYF.

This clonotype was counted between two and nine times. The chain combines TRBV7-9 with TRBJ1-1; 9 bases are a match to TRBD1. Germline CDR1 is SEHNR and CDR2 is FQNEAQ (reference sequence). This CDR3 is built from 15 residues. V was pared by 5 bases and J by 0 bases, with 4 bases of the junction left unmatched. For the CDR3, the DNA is TGTGCCAGCAGCCGAGGACAGGGGATGAACACTGAAGCTTTCTTT. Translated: CASSRGQGMNTEAFF.

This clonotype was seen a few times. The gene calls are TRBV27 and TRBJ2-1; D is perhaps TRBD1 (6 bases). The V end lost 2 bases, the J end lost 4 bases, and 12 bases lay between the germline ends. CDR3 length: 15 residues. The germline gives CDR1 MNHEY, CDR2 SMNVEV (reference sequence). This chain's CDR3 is CASSLVGQGYNEQFF. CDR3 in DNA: TGTGCCAGCAGTTTAGTCGGGCAGGGGTACAATGAGCAGTTCTTC.

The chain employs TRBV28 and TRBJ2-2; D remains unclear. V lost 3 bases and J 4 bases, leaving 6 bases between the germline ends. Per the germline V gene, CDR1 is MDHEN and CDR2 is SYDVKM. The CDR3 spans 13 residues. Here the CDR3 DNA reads TGTGCCAGCAGTTTTTCCCCCACCGGGGAGCTGTTTTTT. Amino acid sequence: CASSFSPTGELFF.

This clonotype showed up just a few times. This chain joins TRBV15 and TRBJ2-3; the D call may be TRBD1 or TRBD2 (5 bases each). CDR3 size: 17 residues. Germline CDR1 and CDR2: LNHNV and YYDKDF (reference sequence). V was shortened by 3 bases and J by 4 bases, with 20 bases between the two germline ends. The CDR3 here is CATSSDRDSRGPDTQYF. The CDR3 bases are TGTGCCACCAGCAGTGATAGGGATTCGAGGGGACCAGATACGCAGTATTTT.

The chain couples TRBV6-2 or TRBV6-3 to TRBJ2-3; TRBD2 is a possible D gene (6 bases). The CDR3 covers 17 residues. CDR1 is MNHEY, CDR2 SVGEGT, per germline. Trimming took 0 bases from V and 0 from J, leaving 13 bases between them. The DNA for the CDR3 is TGTGCCAGCAGTTACTCGATGGAGGGAACTAGCACAGATACGCAGTATTTT. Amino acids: CASSYSMEGTSTDTQYF.

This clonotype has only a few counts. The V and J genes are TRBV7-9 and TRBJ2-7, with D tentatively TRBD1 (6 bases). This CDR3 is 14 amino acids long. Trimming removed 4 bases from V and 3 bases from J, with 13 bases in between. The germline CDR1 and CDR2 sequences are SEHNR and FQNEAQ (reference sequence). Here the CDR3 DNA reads TGTGCCAGCAGCTCCCCGGACAGAGTCTACGAGCAGTACTTC. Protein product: CASSSPDRVYEQYF.

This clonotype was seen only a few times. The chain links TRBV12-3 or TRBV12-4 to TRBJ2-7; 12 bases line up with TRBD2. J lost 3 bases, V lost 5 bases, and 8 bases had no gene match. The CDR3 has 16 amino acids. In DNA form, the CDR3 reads TGTGCCAGCAGTGCGCGACTAGCGGGGGACCTCTACGAGCAGTACGTC. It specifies CASSARLAGDLYEQYV.

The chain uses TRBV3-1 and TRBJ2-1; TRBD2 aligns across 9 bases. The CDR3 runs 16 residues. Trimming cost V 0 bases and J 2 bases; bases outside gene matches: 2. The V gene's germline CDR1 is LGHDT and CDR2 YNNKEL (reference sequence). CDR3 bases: TGTGCCAGCAGCCAAGAGCTAGCGGGGACCTACAATGAGCAGTTCTTC. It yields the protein CASSQELAGTYNEQFF.

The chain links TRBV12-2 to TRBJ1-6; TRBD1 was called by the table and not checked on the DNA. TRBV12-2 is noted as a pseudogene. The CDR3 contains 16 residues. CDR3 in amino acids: CASRPGAAAGNSPLHF. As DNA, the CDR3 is TGTGCAAGTCGCCCAGGGGCGGCAGCTGGAAATTCACCCCTCCACTTT.

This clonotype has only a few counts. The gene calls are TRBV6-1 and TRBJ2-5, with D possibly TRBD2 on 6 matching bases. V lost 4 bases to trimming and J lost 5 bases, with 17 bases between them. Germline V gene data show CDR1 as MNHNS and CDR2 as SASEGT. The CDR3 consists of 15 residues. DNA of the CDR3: TGTGCCAGCAGTGGAACTAGCTGGTTGAGGGAGACCCAGTACTTC. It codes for CASSGTSWLRETQYF.

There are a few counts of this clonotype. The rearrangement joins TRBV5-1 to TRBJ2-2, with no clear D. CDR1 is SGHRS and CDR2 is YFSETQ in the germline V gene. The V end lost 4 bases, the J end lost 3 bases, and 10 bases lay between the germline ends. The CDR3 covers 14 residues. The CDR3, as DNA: TGCGCCAGCAGCCCACGGACCTACACCGGGGAGCTGTTTTTT. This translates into CASSPRTYTGELFF.

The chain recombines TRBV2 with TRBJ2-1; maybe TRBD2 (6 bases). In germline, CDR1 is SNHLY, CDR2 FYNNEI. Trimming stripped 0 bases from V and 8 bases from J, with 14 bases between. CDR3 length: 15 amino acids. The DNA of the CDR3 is TGTGCCAGCAGTGAAGCGCGGGGTACTCGGGATGAGCAGTTCTTC. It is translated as CASSEARGTRDEQFF.

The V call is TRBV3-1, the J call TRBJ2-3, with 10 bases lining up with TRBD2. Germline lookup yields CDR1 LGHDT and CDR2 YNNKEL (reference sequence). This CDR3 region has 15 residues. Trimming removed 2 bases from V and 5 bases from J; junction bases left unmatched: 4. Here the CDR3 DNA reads TGTGCCAGCAGCCAACTAGCGGGAGTTAGAGATACGCAGTATTTT. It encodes CASSQLAGVRDTQYF.

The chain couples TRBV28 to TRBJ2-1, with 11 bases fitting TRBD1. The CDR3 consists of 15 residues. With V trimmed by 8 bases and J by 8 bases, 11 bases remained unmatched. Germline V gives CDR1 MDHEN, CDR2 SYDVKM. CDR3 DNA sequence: TGTGCCAGCCTCCCTCCGGACAGGGGGCCCCATGAGCAGTTCTTC. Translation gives CASLPPDRGPHEQFF.

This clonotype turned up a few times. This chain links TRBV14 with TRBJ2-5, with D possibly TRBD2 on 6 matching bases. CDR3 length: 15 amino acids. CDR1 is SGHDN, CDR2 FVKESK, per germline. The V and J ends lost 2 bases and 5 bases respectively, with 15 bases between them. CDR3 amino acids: CASSQSGGTGETQYF. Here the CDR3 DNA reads TGTGCCAGCAGCCAATCGGGCGGGACGGGCGAGACCCAGTACTTC.

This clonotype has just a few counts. The CDR3, as DNA: TGTGCCAGCAGTTTCAGTGACAGAGCCTCTCAGCCCCAGCATTTT. It specifies CASSFSDRASQPQHF. The V and J genes are TRBV27 and TRBJ1-5, with D possibly being TRBD1 (5 bases). V dropped 3 bases and J dropped 6 bases, with 15 bases sitting between them. The CDR3 is 15 residues long. Germline CDR1 and CDR2: MNHEY and SMNVEV (reference sequence).

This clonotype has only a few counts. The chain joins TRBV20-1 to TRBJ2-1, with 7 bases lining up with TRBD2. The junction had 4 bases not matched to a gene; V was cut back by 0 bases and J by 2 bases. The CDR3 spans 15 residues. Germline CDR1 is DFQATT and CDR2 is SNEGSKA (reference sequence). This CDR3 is CSAREPTSAYNEQFF. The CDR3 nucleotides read TGCAGTGCTAGAGAGCCCACTAGCGCCTACAATGAGCAGTTCTTC.

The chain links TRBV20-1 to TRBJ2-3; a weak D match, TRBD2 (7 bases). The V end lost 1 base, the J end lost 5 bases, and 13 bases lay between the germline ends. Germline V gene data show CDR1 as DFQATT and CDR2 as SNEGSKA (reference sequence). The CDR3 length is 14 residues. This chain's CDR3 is CSARGRGPGDTQYF. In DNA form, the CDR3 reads TGCAGTGCTAGAGGGCGGGGGCCTGGAGATACGCAGTATTTT.

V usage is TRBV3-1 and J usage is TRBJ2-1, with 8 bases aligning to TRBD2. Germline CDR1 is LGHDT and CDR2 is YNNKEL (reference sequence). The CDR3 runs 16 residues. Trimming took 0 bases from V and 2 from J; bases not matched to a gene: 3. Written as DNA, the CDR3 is TGTGCCAGCAGCCAAGACTCGGGGGGGCCCTACAATGAGCAGTTCTTC. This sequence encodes CASSQDSGGPYNEQFF.

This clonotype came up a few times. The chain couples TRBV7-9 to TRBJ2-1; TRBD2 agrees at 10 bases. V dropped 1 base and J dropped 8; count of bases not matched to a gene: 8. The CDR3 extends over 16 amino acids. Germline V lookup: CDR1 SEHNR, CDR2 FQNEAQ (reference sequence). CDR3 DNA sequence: TGTGCCAGCAGCTTAGGGTTCGGGCTAGCGGGAGATGAGCAGTTCTTC. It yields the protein CASSLGFGLAGDEQFF. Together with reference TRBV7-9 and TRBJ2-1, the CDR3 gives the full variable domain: DTGVSQNPRHKITKRGQNVTFRCDPISEHNRLYWYRQTLGQGPEFLTYFQNEAQLEKSRLLSDRFSAERPKGSFSTLEIQRTEQGDSAMYLCASSLGFGLAGDEQFFGPGTRLTVL.

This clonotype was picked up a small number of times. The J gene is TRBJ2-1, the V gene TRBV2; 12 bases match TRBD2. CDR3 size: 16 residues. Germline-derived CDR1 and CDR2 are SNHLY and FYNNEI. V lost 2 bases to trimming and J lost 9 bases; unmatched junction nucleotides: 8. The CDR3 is CASSERWTSGIGEQFF. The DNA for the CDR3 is TGTGCCAGCAGTGAACGCTGGACTAGCGGGATCGGTGAGCAGTTCTTC. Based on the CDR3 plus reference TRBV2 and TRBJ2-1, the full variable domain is EPEVTQTPSHQVTQMGQEVILRCVPISNHLYFYWYRQILGQKVEFLVSFYNNEISEKSEIFDDQFSVERPDGSNFTLKIRSTKLEDSAMYFCASSERWTSGIGEQFFGPGTRLTVL.

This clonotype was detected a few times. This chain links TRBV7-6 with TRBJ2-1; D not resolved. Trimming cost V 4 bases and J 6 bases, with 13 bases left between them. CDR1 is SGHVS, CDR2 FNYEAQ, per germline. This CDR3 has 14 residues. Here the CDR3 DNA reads TGTGCCAGCAGCTCTCCCAAAGAGGTCAATGAGCAGTTCTTC. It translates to CASSSPKEVNEQFF.

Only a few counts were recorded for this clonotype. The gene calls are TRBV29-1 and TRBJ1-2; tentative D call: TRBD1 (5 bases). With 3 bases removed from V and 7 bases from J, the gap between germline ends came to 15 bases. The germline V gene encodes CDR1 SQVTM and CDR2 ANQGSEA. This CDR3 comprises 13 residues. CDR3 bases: TGCAGCGTTGAGTGGCAGGGAGAATTTGGCTACACCTTC. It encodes CSVEWQGEFGYTF.